The source of this T cell receptor beta chain is a study of beta chain features in type 1 diabetes. Across the whole study: In age, gender and cell yields, patients were similar to healthy donors.

The V end lost 7 bases, the J end lost 1 base, and 10 bases lay between the germline ends. Germline loops: CDR1 SNHLY, CDR2 FYNNEI. The length of the CDR3 is 13 residues. Sorting that relied on CD45RO/CCR7/CD25/CD127/CD95/CD27 yielded CD4+ naive, central memory, regulatory and stem cell-like memory cells. Expressed TCRB transcripts were sequenced because the entire RNA isolate underwent reverse transcription. Some clones are missing from TCRdb's copy, which holds only in-frame ones; the method was immunoSEQ multiplex PCR. The sample lists around 130,000 clones; roughly 10% were seen once. Concerning this clone itself: Its target is unknown.

Study-wide results and limits: A pattern of fewer insertions and more deletions at VDJ junctions was seen in type 1 diabetes patients. Patients' naive, central memory and Treg TCRB repertoires seemed closer to one another than those of healthy donors. Shorter TCRB CDR3s, moderately but significantly so, marked every one of the four CD4+ subsets in Type 1 diabetes patients.

This sequence was found in a man aged 30 to 45 with type 1 diabetes. The chain couples TRBV2 to TRBJ2-5, with a weak D call TRBD2 (6 bases). The sample consisted of central memory CD4+ T cells from blood. The CDR3, as DNA: TGTGCCAGCACTCCGGGAGTCCAAGAGACCCAGTACTTC. As protein: CASTPGVQETQYF. Full variable domain (rest looked up from reference TRBV2 and TRBJ2-5): EPEVTQTPSHQVTQMGQEVILRCVPISNHLYFYWYRQILGQKVEFLVSFYNNEISEKSEIFDDQFSVERPDGSNFTLKIRSTKLEDSAMYFCASTPGVQETQYFGPGTRLLVL.